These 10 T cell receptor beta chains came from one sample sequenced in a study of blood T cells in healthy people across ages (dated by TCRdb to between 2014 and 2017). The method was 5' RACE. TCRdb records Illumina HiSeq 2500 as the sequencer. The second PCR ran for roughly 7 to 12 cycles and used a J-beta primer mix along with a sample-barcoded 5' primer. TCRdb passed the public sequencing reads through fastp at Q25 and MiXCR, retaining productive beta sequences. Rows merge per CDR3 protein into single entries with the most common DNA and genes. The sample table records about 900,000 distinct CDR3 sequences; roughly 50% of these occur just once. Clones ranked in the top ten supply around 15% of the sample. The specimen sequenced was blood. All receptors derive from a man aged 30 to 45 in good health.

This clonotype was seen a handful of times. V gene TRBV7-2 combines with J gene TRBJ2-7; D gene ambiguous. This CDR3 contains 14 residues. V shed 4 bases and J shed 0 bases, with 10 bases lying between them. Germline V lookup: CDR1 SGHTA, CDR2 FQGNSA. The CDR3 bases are TGTGCCAGCAGCTCCGACGGATACTCCTACGAGCAGTACTTC. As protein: CASSSDGYSYEQYF.

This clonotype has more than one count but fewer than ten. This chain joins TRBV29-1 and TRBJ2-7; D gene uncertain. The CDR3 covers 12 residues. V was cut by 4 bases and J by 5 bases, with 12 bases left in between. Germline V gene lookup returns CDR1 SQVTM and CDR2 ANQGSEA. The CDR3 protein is CSVGGLKNEQYF. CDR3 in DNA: TGCAGCGTTGGAGGATTAAAGAACGAGCAGTACTTC.

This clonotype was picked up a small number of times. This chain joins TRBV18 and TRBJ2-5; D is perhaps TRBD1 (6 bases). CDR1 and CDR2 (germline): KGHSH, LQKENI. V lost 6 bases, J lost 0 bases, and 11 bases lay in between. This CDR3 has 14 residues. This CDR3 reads CASSRTDNQETQYF. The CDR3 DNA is TGTGCCAGCTCCAGGACAGACAACCAAGAGACCCAGTACTTC.

CDR3: CASSQAGTGVPKFSYNEQFF. CDR3 DNA: TGCGCCAGCAGCCAGGCCGGGACAGGGGTCCCCAAATTCTCCTACAATGAGCAGTTCTTC. The chain recombines TRBV4-1 with TRBJ2-1, with 10 bases matching TRBD1. J lost 0 bases, V lost 3 bases, and 14 bases had no gene match. Germline values: CDR1 MGHRA, CDR2 YSYEKL. The CDR3 spans 20 residues.

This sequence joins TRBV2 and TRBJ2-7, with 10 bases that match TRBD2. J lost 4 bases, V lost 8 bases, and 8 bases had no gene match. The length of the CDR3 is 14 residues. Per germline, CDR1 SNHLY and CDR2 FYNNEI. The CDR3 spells CASASLAGGYEQYF. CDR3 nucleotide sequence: TGTGCCAGCGCCTCTTTAGCGGGGGGTTACGAGCAGTACTTC. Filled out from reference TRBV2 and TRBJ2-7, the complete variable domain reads EPEVTQTPSHQVTQMGQEVILRCVPISNHLYFYWYRQILGQKVEFLVSFYNNEISEKSEIFDDQFSVERPDGSNFTLKIRSTKLEDSAMYFCASASLAGGYEQYFGPGTRLTVT.

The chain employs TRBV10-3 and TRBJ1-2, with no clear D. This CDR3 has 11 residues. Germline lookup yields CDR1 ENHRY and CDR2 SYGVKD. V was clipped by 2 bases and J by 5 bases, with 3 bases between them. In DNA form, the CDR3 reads TGTGCCATCAGTGAGACATATGGCTACACCTTC. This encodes CAISETYGYTF.

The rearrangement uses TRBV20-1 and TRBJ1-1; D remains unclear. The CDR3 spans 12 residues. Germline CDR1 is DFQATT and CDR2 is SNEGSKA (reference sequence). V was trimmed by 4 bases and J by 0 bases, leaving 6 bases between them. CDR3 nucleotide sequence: TGCAGTGCTAAGCTAATGAACACTGAAGCTTTCTTT. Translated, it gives CSAKLMNTEAFF.

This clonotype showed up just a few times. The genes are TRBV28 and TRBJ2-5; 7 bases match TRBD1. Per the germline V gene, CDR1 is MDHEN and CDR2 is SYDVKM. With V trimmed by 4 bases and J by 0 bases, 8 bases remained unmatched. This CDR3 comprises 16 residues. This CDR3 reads CASSYESDRDQETQYF. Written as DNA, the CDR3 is TGTGCCAGCAGTTATGAAAGTGACAGGGACCAAGAGACCCAGTACTTC.

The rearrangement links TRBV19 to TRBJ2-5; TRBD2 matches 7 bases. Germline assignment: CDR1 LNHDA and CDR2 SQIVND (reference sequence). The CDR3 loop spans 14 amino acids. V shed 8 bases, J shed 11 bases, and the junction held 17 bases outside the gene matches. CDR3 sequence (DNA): TGTGCCAGTCTGAGCGGGGTCTCCTACAATGAGCAGTACTTC. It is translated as CASLSGVSYNEQYF.

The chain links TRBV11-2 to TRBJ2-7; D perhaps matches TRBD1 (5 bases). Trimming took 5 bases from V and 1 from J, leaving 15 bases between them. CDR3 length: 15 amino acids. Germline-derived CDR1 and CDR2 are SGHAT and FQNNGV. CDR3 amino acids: CASSQEATASYEQYF. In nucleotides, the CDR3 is TGTGCCAGCAGCCAAGAGGCGACAGCGTCCTACGAGCAGTACTTC. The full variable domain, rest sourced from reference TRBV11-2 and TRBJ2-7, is EAGVAQSPRYKIIEKRQSVAFWCNPISGHATLYWYQQILGQGPKLLIQFQNNGVVDDSQLPKDRFSAERLKGVDSTLKIQPAKLEDSAVYLCASSQEATASYEQYFGPGTRLTVT.